These 26 T cell receptor beta chains were all obtained from the same sample, sequenced in a study of cytomegalovirus exposure and HLA in healthy donors. The PCR contained 60 Vbeta and 13 Jbeta primers. Data came from immunoSEQ multiplex PCR; TCRdb stores just in-frame clones and leaves some out. Altogether around 150,000 clones are present, roughly two thirds being singletons, with the ten largest covering under 3.5%. Sequencing was done on a sample of PBMCs. All receptors derive from a woman in her 30s in good health and CMV-seronegative.

The chain employs TRBV30 and TRBJ1-3; the D is unclear. This CDR3 spans 15 amino acids. V shed 6 bases and J shed 0 bases, with 15 bases lying between them. The germline gives CDR1 GTSNPN, CDR2 SVGIG (reference sequence). Written as DNA, the CDR3 is TGTGCCTGCAAACCCACACCTTCCTCTGGAAACACCATATATTTT. This encodes CACKPTPSSGNTIYF.

The rearrangement uses TRBV28 and TRBJ2-1; D is perhaps TRBD2 (6 bases). CDR1 and CDR2 (germline): MDHEN, SYDVKM. The V gene lost 6 bases and the J gene lost 7 bases, with 16 bases spanning the gap. The CDR3 totals 14 residues. CDR3 residues: CASSSLIRGNEQFF. In nucleotides, the CDR3 is TGTGCCAGCAGCTCCCTGATCCGGGGGAATGAGCAGTTCTTC.

The chain carries TRBV7-2 and TRBJ2-2, with D tentatively TRBD1 (6 bases). This CDR3 is built from 18 residues. Germline V lookup: CDR1 SGHTA, CDR2 FQGNSA. Trimming took 3 bases from V and 0 from J, leaving 17 bases between them. The CDR3 here is CASSFPRTEITNTGELFF. The CDR3 DNA reads as TGTGCCAGCAGCTTCCCAAGGACAGAAATAACGAACACCGGGGAGCTGTTTTTT.

In its sample, this clone was seen once. The genes are TRBV9 and TRBJ2-1, with 7 bases that match TRBD1. The germline CDR1 and CDR2 sequences are SGDLS and YYNGEE. The CDR3 extends over 16 amino acids. V lost 0 bases to trimming and J lost 1 base; unmatched junction nucleotides: 4. The CDR3 coding sequence is TGTGCCAGCAGCGTAGGGGACAGTTCATCCTACAATGAGCAGTTCTTC. This translates into CASSVGDSSSYNEQFF.

In its sample, this clone was seen a few times. The J gene is TRBJ1-1, the V gene TRBV6-1, with TRBD1 as a possible D gene (5 bases). This CDR3 comprises 14 residues. The V end was cut by 6 bases, the J end by 3 bases, with 14 bases between. CDR1 and CDR2 (germline): MNHNS, SASEGT. The CDR3 protein is CASSAGRRYTEAFF. CDR3 coding DNA: TGTGCCAGCAGCGCGGGACGCCGGTACACTGAAGCTTTCTTT.

V usage is TRBV19 and J usage is TRBJ1-5; TRBD1 agrees at 9 bases. CDR1 LNHDA and CDR2 SQIVND come from the germline V gene (reference sequence). CDR3 length equals 17 residues. Unmatched junction bases numbered 9, after V lost 5 bases and J lost 1 base. The CDR3 reads CASSSWDREGSNQPQHF. In DNA form, the CDR3 reads TGTGCCAGTAGTTCCTGGGACAGGGAGGGGAGCAATCAGCCCCAGCATTTT.

This clone was observed a handful of times. V and J are TRBV7-9 and TRBJ1-5, with D perhaps matching TRBD1 (5 bases). This CDR3 is 13 amino acids long. With 5 bases removed from V and 6 bases from J, the gap between germline ends came to 11 bases. CDR1 and CDR2 (germline): SEHNR, FQNEAQ (reference sequence). Here the CDR3 DNA reads TGTGCCAGCAGCGACACTGGGGCTCAGCCCCAGCATTTT. This codes for CASSDTGAQPQHF. The whole variable domain, remainder taken from reference TRBV7-9 and TRBJ1-5, is DTGVSQNPRHKITKRGQNVTFRCDPISEHNRLYWYRQTLGQGPEFLTYFQNEAQLEKSRLLSDRFSAERPKGSFSTLEIQRTEQGDSAMYLCASSDTGAQPQHFGDGTRLSIL.

The rearrangement joins TRBV30 to TRBJ2-1; 10 nucleotides match TRBD2. CDR1 and CDR2 from the germline V gene are GTSNPN and SVGIG (reference sequence). The CDR3 covers 14 residues. V trimming: 2 bases; J trimming: 10 bases; junction bases outside the gene matches: 8. The CDR3 DNA reads TGTGCCTGGAGTCGCCTAGCGGGAGCCCTAGAGCAGTTCTTC. This translates into CAWSRLAGALEQFF. The variable domain in full, completed from reference TRBV30 and TRBJ2-1, reads SQTIHQWPATLVQPVGSPLSLECTVEGTSNPNLYWYRQAAGRGLQLLFYSVGIGQISSEVPQNLSASRPQDRQFILSSKKLLLSDSGFYLCAWSRLAGALEQFFGPGTRLTVL.

To note about this clone: At one end the junction does not follow the germline gene, possibly because of a read error. The chain links TRBV6-5 to TRBJ1-2, with D perhaps TRBD1 (6 bases). Per the germline V gene, CDR1 is MNHEY and CDR2 is SVGAGI. The CDR3 totals 14 residues. The CDR3 sequence: CASSTRDKVYGYPF. For the CDR3, the DNA is TGTGCCAGCAGTACCCGGGACAAGGTCTATGGCTACCCCTTC.

This clone was counted between two and nine times. This rearrangement joins TRBV5-6 to TRBJ1-2; a possible D gene is TRBD1 (6 bases). The V and J ends lost 1 base and 7 bases respectively, with 17 bases between them. In germline, CDR1 is SGHDT, CDR2 YYEEEE. The CDR3 sequence is 15 residues long. The CDR3 DNA follows: TGTGCCAGCAGCTTGAGACAGGCGGGTTTCAGTGGCTACACCTTC. Its protein is CASSLRQAGFSGYTF.

The chain combines TRBV29-1 with TRBJ2-7; D remains ambiguous. Germline-derived CDR1 and CDR2 are SQVTM and ANQGSEA. The CDR3 has 13 amino acids. V was clipped by 7 bases and J by 0 bases, with 13 bases between them. The CDR3 protein is CSDYGRFSYEQYF. The CDR3 DNA sequence: TGCAGCGACTACGGCCGATTCTCCTACGAGCAGTACTTC.

The sample holds a few counts of this clone. The V gene is TRBV28, the J gene TRBJ2-7; D is undetermined. Germline V CDR1 and CDR2: MDHEN, SYDVKM. V gave up 6 bases and J gave up 0 bases, with 3 bases separating them. The CDR3 consists of 11 residues. The CDR3 region has the DNA TGTGCCAGCAGGGCCTCCTACGAGCAGTACTTC. This sequence encodes CASRASYEQYF.

The rearrangement joins TRBV23-1 to TRBJ2-5, with 8 bases lining up with TRBD2. TRBV23-1 is marked as an open reading frame, function uncertain. The CDR3 covers 15 residues. V dropped 3 bases and J dropped 5; count of bases not matched to a gene: 8. The CDR3 sequence: CASSQRGLGEETQYF. Here the CDR3 DNA reads TGCGCCAGCAGTCAGAGGGGACTAGGGGAGGAGACCCAGTACTTC.

This chain joins TRBV29-1 and TRBJ2-7; D possibly corresponds to TRBD1 (6 bases). The CDR3 is 12 amino acids. Trimming removed 6 bases at V and 4 bases at J, with 13 bases between. Germline lookup yields CDR1 SQVTM and CDR2 ANQGSEA. CDR3 in amino acids: CSVGAGLYEQYF. The CDR3 coding sequence is TGCAGCGTGGGGGCAGGGCTTTACGAGCAGTACTTC.

This clone showed up just once. V usage is TRBV18 and J usage is TRBJ1-5; possible D gene TRBD1, 6 bases. V was cut by 3 bases and J by 7 bases, with 10 bases left in between. This CDR3 region has 13 residues. Germline CDR1 reads KGHSH; CDR2 reads LQKENI. CDR3 in amino acids: CASSPTGTQPQHF. As DNA, the CDR3 is TGTGCCAGCTCACCCACGGGGACACAGCCCCAGCATTTT.

This clone was seen only a few times. J is TRBJ2-5 and V is TRBV19, with D possibly being TRBD1 (6 bases). This CDR3 has 16 residues. Germline CDR1 and CDR2: LNHDA and SQIVND (reference sequence). V was clipped by 5 bases and J by 1 base, with 17 bases between them. CDR3 nucleotide sequence: TGTGCCAGTAGTCCCCGAAGGGGACAAGTCCAAGAGACCCAGTACTTC. Translating it yields CASSPRRGQVQETQYF.

This clone was found a few times. The V gene is TRBV7-6, the J gene TRBJ2-7; perhaps TRBD2 as D (6 bases). This CDR3 comprises 14 residues. With 4 bases removed from V and 0 bases from J, the gap between germline ends came to 10 bases. CDR1 is SGHVS, CDR2 FNYEAQ, per germline. The CDR3 nucleotides read TGTGCCAGCAGCTCAGTCGGGAGCTCCTACGAGCAGTACTTC. Translated, it gives CASSSVGSSYEQYF.

The chain couples TRBV7-9 to TRBJ1-5, with D tentatively TRBD1 (6 bases). The CDR3 contains 14 residues. The V gene's germline CDR1 is SEHNR and CDR2 FQNEAQ (reference sequence). Trimming stripped 4 bases from V and 3 bases from J, with 10 bases between. CDR3 region: CASSYGGLNQPQHF. Written as DNA, the CDR3 is TGTGCCAGCAGCTATGGGGGCCTCAATCAGCCCCAGCATTTT.

The CDR3: CASSSASAGFSNQPQHF. In DNA form, the CDR3 reads TGTGCCAGCAGTTCAGCCAGTGCCGGGTTTAGCAATCAGCCCCAGCATTTT. The chain combines TRBV28 with TRBJ1-5; D is unclear. The CDR3 runs 17 residues. V was pared by 4 bases and J by 0 bases, with 16 bases between. Germline V CDR1 and CDR2: MDHEN, SYDVKM.

The rearrangement joins TRBV5-5 to TRBJ1-3; unclear D gene. This CDR3 spans 15 amino acids. CDR1 and CDR2 (germline): SGHKS, YYEKEE (reference sequence). V was trimmed by 5 bases and J by 0 bases, leaving 12 bases between them. The CDR3 bases are TGTGCCAGCAGACTCTCAGAGGGCTCTGGAAACACCATATATTTT. It translates to CASRLSEGSGNTIYF.

This clone came up once. The gene calls are TRBV28 and TRBJ1-5, with 7 bases fitting TRBD1. The trim removed 5 bases at V and 7 bases at J, leaving 8 bases unmatched. The germline V gene encodes CDR1 MDHEN and CDR2 SYDVKM. The CDR3 runs 14 residues. The CDR3 nucleotides are TGTGCCAGCAGTCTAGAGGGGGCTGGACAGCCCCAGCATTTT. Translating it yields CASSLEGAGQPQHF.

This chain connects TRBV7-8 to TRBJ2-7; D is possibly TRBD2 (5 bases). Germline-derived CDR1 and CDR2 are SGHVS and FQNEAQ. The CDR3 contains 14 residues. Trimming cost V 3 bases and J 2 bases, with 11 bases left between them. The CDR3 coding sequence is TGTGCCAGCAGCTTTGGACTTAGAGCCTACGAGCAGTACTTC. Its protein product is CASSFGLRAYEQYF.

The chain has TRBV4-1 and TRBJ2-7; 7 nucleotides agree with TRBD1. Germline V gene data show CDR1 as MGHRA and CDR2 as YSYEKL. This CDR3 is 15 amino acids long. V was pared by 0 bases and J by 6 bases, with 8 bases of the junction left unmatched. CDR3 nucleotides: TGCGCCAGCAGCCAAGATGTAAACAGGGGTTGCGAGCAGTACTTC. Amino acid sequence: CASSQDVNRGCEQYF.

The table lists this clone with a count of one. Other DNA sequences in this specimen translate into the identical CDR3. This sequence joins TRBV4-1 and TRBJ1-4, with D uncertain. Germline lookup yields CDR1 MGHRA and CDR2 YSYEKL. The CDR3 length is 16 residues. V lost 4 bases, J lost 8 bases, and 20 bases lay in between. The CDR3 is CASSLGLLVRREKLFF. The CDR3 DNA sequence: TGCGCCAGCAGCCTGGGTCTCCTGGTCCGGAGAGAAAAACTGTTTTTT.

The chain couples TRBV10-3 to TRBJ1-3, with D perhaps TRBD1 (6 bases). The germline CDR1 and CDR2 sequences are ENHRY and SYGVKD. CDR3 length equals 15 residues. V was shortened by 6 bases and J by 2 bases, with 14 bases between the two germline ends. Written as DNA, the CDR3 is TGTGCCATCAGAACAGGGTATGGCCCTGGAAACACCATATATTTT. Amino acids: CAIRTGYGPGNTIYF.

This clone was detected only a few times. The V call is TRBV4-2, the J call TRBJ2-7, with 7 bases identical to TRBD1. CDR1 and CDR2 from the germline V gene are LGHNA and YNFKEQ. V lost 2 bases, J lost 2 bases, and 6 bases stayed unmatched. This CDR3 region has 15 residues. The CDR3 DNA reads TGTGCCAGCAGCCAACCAGGACAGGCCCCCTACGAGCAGTACTTC. This encodes CASSQPGQAPYEQYF.